These 30 T cell receptor beta chains share one sample of origin, sequenced in a study of early T cells in non-severe SARS-CoV-2 infection. TCRdb recomputed calls from the 5' RACE reads with MiXCR, one row per CDR3 protein. The sample contains 80,000 to 95,000 distinct CDR3 sequences, 15% to 20% of which appear only once. Sequences were derived from whole blood, sampled at baseline. The receptors come from an adult who was a healthcare worker with PCR-confirmed SARS-CoV-2 infection or an uninfected control (not recorded which).

This clonotype has a count of ten or more. The chain is built from TRBV18 and TRBJ2-2, with a weak D call TRBD2 (5 bases). V lost 2 bases and J 4 bases, leaving 8 bases between the germline ends. CDR3 length: 14 amino acids. Germline-derived CDR1 and CDR2 are KGHSH and LQKENI. CDR3 in amino acids: CASSPSGSTGELFF. DNA of the CDR3: TGTGCCAGCTCACCATCGGGGAGCACCGGGGAGCTGTTTTTT. Looking up the rest from reference TRBV18 and TRBJ2-2 gives the full variable domain: NAGVMQNPRHLVRRRGQEARLRCSPMKGHSHVYWYRQLPEEGLKFMVYLQKENIIDESGMPKERFSAEFPKEGPSILRIQQVVRGDSAAYFCASSPSGSTGELFFGEGSRLTVL.

This clonotype came up a few times. The chain couples TRBV12-3 or TRBV12-4 to TRBJ2-1; 13 bases map to TRBD2. The V and J ends lost 4 bases and 9 bases, in that order; junction bases with no gene match: 6. The CDR3 extends over 15 amino acids. CDR3 in DNA: TGTGCCAGCAGTTCGCCGACTAGCGGGAGGTTTGAGCAGTTCTTC. Protein: CASSSPTSGRFEQFF.

This clonotype has just a few counts. Because the CDR3's place on the DNA is in doubt, the DNA is left out and the CDR3 is given as listed by TCRdb. The chain links TRBV10-2 to TRBJ2-7; the table names TRBD1, a call not compared with the DNA. The V gene's germline CDR1 is WSHSY and CDR2 SAAADI. The CDR3 is 14 residues long, counting both termini. CDR3 in amino acids: CASSEVGAGSGLYF.

The gene calls are TRBV2 and TRBJ2-7; TRBD1 matches at 9 bases. This CDR3 spans 14 amino acids. V trimming: 10 bases; J trimming: 3 bases; junction bases outside the gene matches: 10. Germline V gene data show CDR1 as SNHLY and CDR2 as FYNNEI. The CDR3 reads CATRPGQGIYEQYF. DNA for the CDR3: TGTGCCACCCGACCGGGACAGGGAATCTACGAGCAGTACTTC.

This clonotype has only a few counts. The rearrangement uses TRBV28 and TRBJ2-1, with TRBD2 matching over 7 bases. Germline assignment: CDR1 MDHEN and CDR2 SYDVKM. The ends lost 6 bases at V and 8 bases at J; junction bases unmatched: 13. The CDR3 is 15 residues long. The CDR3 protein is CASRPALAALDEQFF. The CDR3 DNA sequence: TGTGCCAGCAGGCCTGCCCTAGCGGCTTTGGATGAGCAGTTCTTC.

J is TRBJ2-7 and V is TRBV30; either TRBD1 or TRBD2 may supply D (5 bases each). Germline loops: CDR1 GTSNPN, CDR2 SVGIG (reference sequence). Trimming took 2 bases from V and 4 from J, leaving 12 bases between them. This CDR3 has 13 amino acids. The CDR3 DNA is TGTGCCTGGAGTACAGGACCGGGGTACGAGCAGTACTTC. It codes for CAWSTGPGYEQYF. The full variable domain, its missing parts supplied by reference TRBV30 and TRBJ2-7, is SQTIHQWPATLVQPVGSPLSLECTVEGTSNPNLYWYRQAAGRGLQLLFYSVGIGQISSEVPQNLSASRPQDRQFILSSKKLLLSDSGFYLCAWSTGPGYEQYFGPGTRLTVT.

The sample holds a few counts of this clonotype. The chain couples TRBV7-9 to TRBJ2-2; perhaps TRBD2 as D (5 bases). The CDR3 loop spans 16 amino acids. CDR1 SEHNR and CDR2 FQNEAQ come from the germline V gene (reference sequence). V lost 5 bases to trimming and J lost 4 bases, with 17 bases between them. This CDR3 reads CASSPRLGKATGELFF. The CDR3 coding sequence is TGTGCCAGCAGCCCCCGTCTCGGGAAGGCCACCGGGGAGCTGTTTTTT.

This clonotype has a count of ten or more. This chain links TRBV20-1 with TRBJ2-3; TRBD2 aligns across 10 bases. CDR3 length equals 15 residues. Germline CDR1 DFQATT, CDR2 SNEGSKA (reference sequence). The V gene end was trimmed by 2 bases and the J gene end by 3 bases; junction bases not matched to a gene: 5. The DNA for the CDR3 is TGCAGTGCTAGACTAGCGGGAGTACGGACAGATACGCAGTATTTT. Translated: CSARLAGVRTDTQYF.

This clonotype was seen many times. This chain connects TRBV20-1 to TRBJ1-1; D is unclear. This CDR3 region has 14 residues. Germline-derived CDR1 and CDR2 are DFQATT and SNEGSKA (reference sequence). Trimming shortened V by 3 bases and J by 3 bases, and 14 bases separated the two germline ends. Here the CDR3 reads CSASHTDGYTEAFF. Here the CDR3 DNA reads TGCAGTGCTAGTCACACCGACGGATACACTGAAGCTTTCTTT.

The chain joins TRBV7-9 to TRBJ2-7; possibly TRBD2 for D (6 bases). The CDR3 covers 15 residues. Germline-derived CDR1 and CDR2 are SEHNR and FQNEAQ (reference sequence). The V end lost 2 bases, the J end lost 0 bases, and 11 bases lay between the germline ends. CDR3 region: CASSLPAGHSYEQYF. DNA for the CDR3: TGTGCCAGCAGCTTACCAGCGGGCCACTCCTACGAGCAGTACTTC.

In this sample, this clonotype turned up many times. The V and J genes are TRBV25-1 and TRBJ2-2; 7 bases line up with TRBD1. The germline gives CDR1 MGHDK, CDR2 SYGVNS. The ends lost 4 bases at V and 6 bases at J; junction bases unmatched: 8. This CDR3 spans 15 amino acids. The CDR3 DNA sequence: TGTGCCAGCAGTGTCGGGGACAGAGAGGCCGGGGAGCTGTTTTTT. Residues: CASSVGDREAGELFF. The variable domain in full, completed from reference TRBV25-1 and TRBJ2-2, reads EADIYQTPRYLVIGTGKKITLECSQTMGHDKMYWYQQDPGMELHLIHYSYGVNSTEKGDLSSESTVSRIRTEHFPLTLESARPSHTSQYLCASSVGDREAGELFFGEGSRLTVL.

The genes are TRBV2 and TRBJ1-2; no clear D. Germline V gene lookup returns CDR1 SNHLY and CDR2 FYNNEI. The germline V and J ends were trimmed by 11 bases and 4 bases, with 14 bases remaining between them. There are 12 residues in the CDR3. The CDR3: CAGSISTYGYTF. CDR3 DNA sequence: TGTGCCGGCTCTATTTCGACCTATGGCTACACCTTC.

The table lists this clonotype with a few counts. J is TRBJ2-7 and V is TRBV28; D perhaps matches TRBD1 (5 bases). Germline loops: CDR1 MDHEN, CDR2 SYDVKM. The V gene lost 7 bases and the J gene lost 6 bases, with 13 bases spanning the gap. The CDR3 has 12 amino acids. The chain's CDR3 is CASTWGVGEQYF. In nucleotides, the CDR3 is TGTGCCAGCACCTGGGGCGTAGGCGAGCAGTACTTC. Filled out from reference TRBV28 and TRBJ2-7, the complete variable domain reads DVKVTQSSRYLVKRTGEKVFLECVQDMDHENMFWYRQDPGLGLRLIYFSYDVKMKEKGDIPEGYSVSREKKERFSLILESASTNQTSMYLCASTWGVGEQYFGPGTRLTVT.

This clonotype was seen a few times. The gene calls are TRBV7-2 and TRBJ2-2; D is possibly TRBD1 or TRBD2 (6 bases each). V lost 2 bases to trimming and J lost 6 bases, with 16 bases between them. CDR1 is SGHTA and CDR2 is FQGNSA in the germline V gene. The CDR3 runs 16 residues. The CDR3 sequence is CASSLPGRGGSGELFF. As DNA, the CDR3 is TGTGCCAGCAGCTTACCCGGCAGGGGAGGTTCCGGGGAGCTGTTTTTT.

V and J are TRBV5-1 and TRBJ2-2; a possible D gene is TRBD1 (6 bases). The CDR3 runs 13 residues. Between the trimmed V and J ends, which lost 8 bases and 6 bases, there was a span of 14 bases. The germline gives CDR1 SGHRS, CDR2 YFSETQ. This CDR3 is CASSTGLPGELFF. DNA for the CDR3: TGCGCCAGTTCAACAGGGTTACCCGGGGAGCTGTTTTTT.

This clonotype came up many times. This chain joins TRBV18 and TRBJ2-5; D remains unclear. This CDR3 comprises 13 residues. CDR1 and CDR2 (germline): KGHSH, LQKENI. Trimming took off 1 base at V and 3 bases at J, with 6 bases between the two ends. CDR3: CASSPQPEETQYF. The DNA of the CDR3 is TGTGCCAGCTCACCACAGCCAGAAGAGACCCAGTACTTC.

This clonotype was counted many times. The V gene is TRBV4-2, the J gene TRBJ2-5, with D possibly TRBD2 on 5 matching bases. V was clipped by 3 bases and J by 4 bases, with 12 bases between them. This CDR3 has 14 residues. The germline V gene encodes CDR1 LGHNA and CDR2 YNFKEQ. For the CDR3, the DNA is TGTGCCAGCAGCCAGTCACGGGAAACAGAGACCCAGTACTTC. Its protein is CASSQSRETETQYF.

A few counts support this clonotype. This rearrangement joins TRBV12-3 or TRBV12-4 to TRBJ2-4; D is possibly TRBD2 (5 bases). The CDR3 sequence is 15 residues long. Trimming shortened V by 4 bases and J by 5 bases, and 15 bases separated the two germline ends. The CDR3 loop is CASSSALNGENIQYF. CDR3 coding DNA: TGTGCCAGCAGTTCGGCCCTAAACGGGGAAAACATTCAGTACTTC.

J is TRBJ2-7 and V is TRBV7-9; perhaps TRBD2 as D (6 bases). The V end lost 5 bases, the J end lost 6 bases, and 20 bases lay between the germline ends. This CDR3 has 15 amino acids. The germline V gene has CDR1 SEHNR and CDR2 FQNEAQ (reference sequence). The CDR3 DNA is TGTGCCAGCAGCGCACGGGACTCCGGTTCGGGCGAGCAGTACTTC. Encoded protein: CASSARDSGSGEQYF.

The chain carries TRBV20-1 and TRBJ2-1; 8 bases are a match to TRBD2. This CDR3 spans 14 amino acids. V gave up 6 bases and J gave up 1 base; unmatched junction bases: 5. CDR1 and CDR2 from the germline V gene are DFQATT and SNEGSKA (reference sequence). The CDR3 region has the DNA TGCAGTGCCGTAGCGGGGAGGTCCTACAATGAGCAGTTCTTC. The encoded protein is CSAVAGRSYNEQFF.

V is TRBV11-2 and J is TRBJ1-2; 8 nucleotides line up with TRBD1. The CDR3 sequence is 14 residues long. With V trimmed by 1 base and J by 4 bases, 2 bases remained unmatched. The germline V gene has CDR1 SGHAT and CDR2 FQNNGV. This CDR3 is CASSLAGQGYGYTF. The CDR3, as DNA: TGTGCCAGCAGCTTAGCCGGACAGGGCTATGGCTACACCTTC.

This clonotype was seen a few times. This chain joins TRBV2 and TRBJ2-1, with TRBD2 identical over 7 bases. Germline CDR1 SNHLY, CDR2 FYNNEI. This CDR3 has 15 residues. V lost 5 bases, J lost 9 bases, and 13 bases stayed unmatched. CDR3 nucleotide sequence: TGTGCCAGCAGTAGACTAGCCGGATTCACGGGTGAGCAGTTCTTC. Translating it yields CASSRLAGFTGEQFF.

The rearrangement joins TRBV5-6 to TRBJ2-6; D gene ambiguous. Trimming shortened V by 4 bases and J by 1 base, and 9 bases separated the two germline ends. The germline V gene encodes CDR1 SGHDT and CDR2 YYEEEE. CDR3 size: 15 residues. The CDR3 region has the DNA TGTGCCAGCAGCCCAGGTGCATCTGGGGCCAACGTCCTGACTTTC. Protein product: CASSPGASGANVLTF.

This clonotype was detected only a few times. V is TRBV20-1 and J is TRBJ2-7, with D perhaps given as TRBD1 or TRBD2 (6 bases each). The CDR3 extends over 14 amino acids. V dropped 2 bases and J dropped 7 bases, with 18 bases sitting between them. CDR1 is DFQATT and CDR2 is SNEGSKA in the germline V gene (reference sequence). The CDR3 DNA reads TGCAGTGCTAGATCTAGCGAGACCACAGGGGAGCAGTACTTC. Translated: CSARSSETTGEQYF.

This clonotype occurred a few times. This sequence joins TRBV2 and TRBJ2-7; 9 bases map to TRBD2. CDR1 and CDR2 (germline): SNHLY, FYNNEI. J was trimmed by 4 bases and V by 1 base; bases with no gene match: 2. This CDR3 has 14 residues. As DNA, the CDR3 is TGTGCCAGCAGTGAAGGGCTAGCGGGATACGAGCAGTACTTC. This codes for CASSEGLAGYEQYF.

This clonotype was observed a handful of times. The rearrangement joins TRBV2 to TRBJ2-1, with 11 nucleotides matching TRBD2. The CDR3 loop spans 14 amino acids. Looked up from germline, CDR1 is SNHLY and CDR2 is FYNNEI. Losses at the gene ends were 8 bases for V and 6 bases for J; bases not matched to a gene: 6. Here the CDR3 DNA reads TGTGCCAGCTCCGGGACTAGCGGACTCAATGAGCAGTTCTTC. Its protein is CASSGTSGLNEQFF.

The chain carries TRBV28 and TRBJ2-1; 8 bases fit TRBD2. Losses at the gene ends were 10 bases for V and 0 bases for J; bases not matched to a gene: 2. Germline CDR1 and CDR2: MDHEN and SYDVKM. The CDR3 has 13 residues. The CDR3 is CATTSDSYNEQFF. The CDR3 DNA reads as TGTGCCACGACTAGCGACTCCTACAATGAGCAGTTCTTC. Complete variable domain (other parts from reference TRBV28 and TRBJ2-1): DVKVTQSSRYLVKRTGEKVFLECVQDMDHENMFWYRQDPGLGLRLIYFSYDVKMKEKGDIPEGYSVSREKKERFSLILESASTNQTSMYLCATTSDSYNEQFFGPGTRLTVL.

This clonotype has a count of ten or more. The chain employs TRBV25-1 and TRBJ1-5; D uncertain. V lost 10 bases to trimming and J lost 12 bases, with 13 bases between them. This CDR3 is 10 amino acids long. Germline CDR1 is MGHDK and CDR2 is SYGVNS. Written as DNA, the CDR3 is TGTGCCACCCGGGAAAATATCCAGCATTTT. It specifies CATRENIQHF. The variable domain in full, with the rest retrieved from reference TRBV25-1 and TRBJ1-5, is EADIYQTPRYLVIGTGKKITLECSQTMGHDKMYWYQQDPGMELHLIHYSYGVNSTEKGDLSSESTVSRIRTEHFPLTLESARPSHTSQYLCATRENIQHFGDGTRLSIL.

Ten or more counts support this clonotype. The J gene is TRBJ2-7, the V gene TRBV6-1; D possibly corresponds to TRBD2 (6 bases). Germline V gene sequence: CDR1 MNHNS, CDR2 SASEGT. V was pared by 5 bases and J by 3 bases, with 17 bases between. This CDR3 has 15 residues. CDR3 region: CASSILRTGDYEQYF. The CDR3 DNA is TGTGCCAGCAGTATCCTTCGTACGGGGGACTACGAGCAGTACTTC.

V gene TRBV2 combines with J gene TRBJ2-5; 11 positions agree with TRBD1. V lost 8 bases, J lost 5 bases, and 7 bases stayed unmatched. Germline CDR1 is SNHLY and CDR2 is FYNNEI. The CDR3 length is 14 residues. DNA of the CDR3: TGTGCCAGCGAGAGCAGGACAGGGGGCGAGACCCAGTACTTC. This translates into CASESRTGGETQYF.